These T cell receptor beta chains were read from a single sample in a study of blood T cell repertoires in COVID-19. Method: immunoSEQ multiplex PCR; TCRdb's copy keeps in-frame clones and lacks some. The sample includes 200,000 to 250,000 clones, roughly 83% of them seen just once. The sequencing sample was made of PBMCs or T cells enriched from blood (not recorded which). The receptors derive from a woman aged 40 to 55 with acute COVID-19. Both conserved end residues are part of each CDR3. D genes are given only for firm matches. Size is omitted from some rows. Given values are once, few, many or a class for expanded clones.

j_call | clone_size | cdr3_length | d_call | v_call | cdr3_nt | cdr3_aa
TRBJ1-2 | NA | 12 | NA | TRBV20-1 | TGCAGTGCTAGTACAGGGCGCTATGGCTACACCTTC | CSASTGRYGYTF
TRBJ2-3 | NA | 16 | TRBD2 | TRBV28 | TGTGCCAGCAGTTCCGCCGGGACTAGCGAGGCAGATACGCAGTATTTT | CASSSAGTSEADTQYF
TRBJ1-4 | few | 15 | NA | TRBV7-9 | TGTGCCAGCACCGGAGACGGTGCAACTAATGAAAAACTGTTTTTT | CASTGDGATNEKLFF
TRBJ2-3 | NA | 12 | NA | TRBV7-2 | TGTGCCAGCAACTTCCCTACAGATACGCAGTATTTT | CASNFPTDTQYF
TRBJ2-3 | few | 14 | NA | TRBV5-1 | TGCGCCAGCAGCCCCCGGACTGGCACAGATACGCAGTATTTT | CASSPRTGTDTQYF
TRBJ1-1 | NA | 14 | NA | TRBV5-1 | TGCGCCAGCAGCCCTGACAGCATGAACACTGAAGCTTTCTTT | CASSPDSMNTEAFF
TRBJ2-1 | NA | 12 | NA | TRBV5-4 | TGTGCCAGCAGCCCCGGAGGGAACGAGCAGTTCTTC | CASSPGGNEQFF
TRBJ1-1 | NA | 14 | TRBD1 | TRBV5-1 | TGCGCCAGCAGCCAAGGGACAGGTGACACTGAAGCTTTCTTT | CASSQGTGDTEAFF
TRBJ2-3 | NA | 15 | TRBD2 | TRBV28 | TGTGCCAGCAGTTTGACTAGCGGGATGACAGATACGCAGTATTTT | CASSLTSGMTDTQYF
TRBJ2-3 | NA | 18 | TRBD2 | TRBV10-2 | TGCGCCAGCAGTGACCCGCTAACTAGCGGGGGTACCACAGATACGCAGTATTTT | CASSDPLTSGGTTDTQYF
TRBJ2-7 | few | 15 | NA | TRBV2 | TGTGCCAGCAACGGGGCTAGCGTCCTTCGAAACGAGCAGTACTTC | CASNGASVLRNEQYF
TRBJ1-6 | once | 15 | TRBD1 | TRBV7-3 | TGTGCCAGCAGCCTCCAAGGGACAGCCAATTCACCCCTCCACTTT | CASSLQGTANSPLHF
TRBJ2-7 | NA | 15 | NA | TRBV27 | TGTGCCAGCAGGGTCTTTAGCGGTCGACCCTACGAGCAGTACTTC | CASRVFSGRPYEQYF
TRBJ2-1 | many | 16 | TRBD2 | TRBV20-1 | TGCAGTGCTAGTGGGAGTAGCGGGCGGTCAATAGATGAGCAGTTCTTC | CSASGSSGRSIDEQFF
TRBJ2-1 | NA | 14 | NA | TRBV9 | TGTGCCAGCAGCTTATCGAGGGGGTTCGATGAGCAGTTCTTC | CASSLSRGFDEQFF
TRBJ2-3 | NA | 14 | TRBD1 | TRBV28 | TGTGCCAGCAGTCTGGGACAGGGAACAGATACGCAGTATTTT | CASSLGQGTDTQYF
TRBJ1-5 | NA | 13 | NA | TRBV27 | TGTGCCAGCAGTCCCGACAGATATCAGCCCCAGCATTTT | CASSPDRYQPQHF
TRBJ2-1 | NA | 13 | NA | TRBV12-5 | TGTGCTAGTGGTTTGGGACTCTACAATGAGCAGTTCTTC | CASGLGLYNEQFF
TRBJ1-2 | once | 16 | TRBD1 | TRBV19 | TGTGCCAGTAGTGAAAGGACAGGGAAGTGGAACTATGGCTACACCTTC | CASSERTGKWNYGYTF
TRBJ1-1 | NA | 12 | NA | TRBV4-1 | TGCGCCAGCAGCCAAGACCCCGACAGGACTTTCTTT | CASSQDPDRTFF
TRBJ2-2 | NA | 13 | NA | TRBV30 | TGTGCCTGGGGGGCAGCGAACACCGGGGAGCTGTTTTTT | CAWGAANTGELFF
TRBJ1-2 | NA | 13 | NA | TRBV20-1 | TGCAGTGCTAGTTTCCAGGAGGGCTATGGCTACACCTTC | CSASFQEGYGYTF
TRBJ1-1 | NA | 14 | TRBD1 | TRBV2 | TGTGCCAGGGACAGGGGGGGTCCAGGGACTGAAGCTTTCTTT | CARDRGGPGTEAFF
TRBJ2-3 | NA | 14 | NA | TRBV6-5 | TGTGCCAGCAGATCCGCCCTAGCCACAGATACGCAGTATTTT | CASRSALATDTQYF
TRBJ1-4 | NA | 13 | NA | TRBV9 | TGTGCCAGCAGCGCTTCGAGGGGGGAAAAACTGTTTTTT | CASSASRGEKLFF
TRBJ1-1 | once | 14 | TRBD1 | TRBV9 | TGTGCCAGCAGCGCCGGGACAGTCAACACTGAAGCTTTCTTT | CASSAGTVNTEAFF
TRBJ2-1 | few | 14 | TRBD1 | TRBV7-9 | TGTGCCAGCAGCCAGGGACAGGCGTCTGCTGAGCAGTTCTTC | CASSQGQASAEQFF
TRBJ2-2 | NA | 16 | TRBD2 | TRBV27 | TGTGCCAGCAGTACGGGACTAGCGGGAGCAATCGGGGAGCTGTTTTTT | CASSTGLAGAIGELFF
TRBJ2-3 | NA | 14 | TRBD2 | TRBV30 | TGTGCCTGGAGTCCCGGGACTAGTGTAGATACGCAGTATTTT | CAWSPGTSVDTQYF
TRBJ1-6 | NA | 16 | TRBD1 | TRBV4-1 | TGCGCCAGCAGTCTGGTTGGAGGGGGCTTTAATTCACCCCTCCACTTT | CASSLVGGGFNSPLHF
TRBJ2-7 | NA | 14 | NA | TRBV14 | TGTGCCAGCAGCCGACAGAATATCGATTACGAGCAGTACTTC | CASSRQNIDYEQYF
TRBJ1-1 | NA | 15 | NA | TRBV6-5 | TGTGCCAGCAGCTCCCCACAGGACGGGAACACTGAAGCTTTCTTT | CASSSPQDGNTEAFF
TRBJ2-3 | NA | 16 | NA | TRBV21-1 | TGTGCCAGCAGCCCAAAATGGCGGGAGGGCCTGGGTACGCAGTATTTT | CASSPKWREGLGTQYF
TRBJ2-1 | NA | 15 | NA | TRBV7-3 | TGTGCCAGCAGCTTAACAGGTAGCGGGACAGATGAGCAGTTCTTC | CASSLTGSGTDEQFF
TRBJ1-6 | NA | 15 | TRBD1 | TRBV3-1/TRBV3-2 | TGTGCCAGCAGTGGAGGGACAGGGTTAAATTCACCCCTCCACTTT | CASSGGTGLNSPLHF
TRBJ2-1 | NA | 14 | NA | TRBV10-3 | TGTGCCATCAGTGTAGGGACAACTTACAATGAGCAGTTCTTC | CAISVGTTYNEQFF
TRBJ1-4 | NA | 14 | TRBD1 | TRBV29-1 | TGCAGCGTGCGACCCGGGACAGGACATGAAAAACTGTTTTTT | CSVRPGTGHEKLFF
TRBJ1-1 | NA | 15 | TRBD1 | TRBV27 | TGTGCCACCAGGAAGGACAGGTGGGAGAACACTGAAGCTTTCTTT | CATRKDRWENTEAFF
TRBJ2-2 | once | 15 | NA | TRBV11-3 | TGTGCCAGCAGCAGCAGGGCCGCGAACACCGGGGAGCTGTTTTTT | CASSSRAANTGELFF
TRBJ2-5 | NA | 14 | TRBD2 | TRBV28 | TGTGCCAGCAGTGCCGGGACTAGCGGGAAGACCCAGTACTTC | CASSAGTSGKTQYF
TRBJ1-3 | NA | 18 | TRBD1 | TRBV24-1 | TGTGCCACCAGTGAGCTAAAGACCGGGACAGACCTCGGAAACACCATATATTTT | CATSELKTGTDLGNTIYF
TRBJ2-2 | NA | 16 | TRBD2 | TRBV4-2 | TGTGCCAGCAGCCAAGATGGAAGCGGGGGGGCCGGGGAGCTGTTTTTT | CASSQDGSGGAGELFF
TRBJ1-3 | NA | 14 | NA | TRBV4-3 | TGCGCCAGCGCAGCGTCGGAATCTGGAAACACCATATATTTT | CASAASESGNTIYF
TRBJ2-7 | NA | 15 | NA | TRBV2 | TGTGCCAGCAGTGCAAAGAGACTGAGCTCCTACGAGCAGTACTTC | CASSAKRLSSYEQYF
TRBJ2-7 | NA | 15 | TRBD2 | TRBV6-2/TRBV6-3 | TGTGCCAGCAGTTACGAGCGGGAGGGCCCCTACGAGCAGTACTTC | CASSYEREGPYEQYF
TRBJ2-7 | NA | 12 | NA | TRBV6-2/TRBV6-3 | TGTGCCAGCAGTACGAGTTCCTACGAGCAGTACTTC | CASSTSSYEQYF
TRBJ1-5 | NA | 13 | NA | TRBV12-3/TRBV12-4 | TGTGCCAGCATGGGGGGGGACAATCAGCCCCAGCATTTT | CASMGGDNQPQHF
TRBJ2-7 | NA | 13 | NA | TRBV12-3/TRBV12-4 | TGTGCCAGCAGTTTAGGGCAGGGTTACGAGCAGTACTTC | CASSLGQGYEQYF
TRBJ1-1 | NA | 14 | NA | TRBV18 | TGTGCCAGCTCACCCATTCAGGAGAACACTGAAGCTTTCTTT | CASSPIQENTEAFF
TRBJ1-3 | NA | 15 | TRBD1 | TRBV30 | TGTGCCTGGAGCTTACAGGGGGCTTCTGGAAACACCATATATTTT | CAWSLQGASGNTIYF
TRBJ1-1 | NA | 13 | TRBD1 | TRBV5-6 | TGTGCCAGCAGCTTGGAGACAGGGACTGAAGCTTTCTTT | CASSLETGTEAFF
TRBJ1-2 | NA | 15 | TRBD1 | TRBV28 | TGTGCCAGCCGGTCCAGGGGGCGGACCGCCTATGGCTACACCTTC | CASRSRGRTAYGYTF
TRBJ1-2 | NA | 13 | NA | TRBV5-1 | TGCGCCAGCAGCTGGCCCAAGATCTATGGCTACACCTTC | CASSWPKIYGYTF
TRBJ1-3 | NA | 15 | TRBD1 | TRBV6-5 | TGTGCCAGCAGTTGGGGACAGGGTGAAGGAAACACCATATATTTT | CASSWGQGEGNTIYF
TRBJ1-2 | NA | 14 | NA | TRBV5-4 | TGTGCCAGCAGCTTCCAGACAGGAGCATATGGCTACACCTTC | CASSFQTGAYGYTF
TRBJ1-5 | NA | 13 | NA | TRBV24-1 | TGTGCCACCAGTGATCCCGGGGATCAGCCCCAGCATTTT | CATSDPGDQPQHF
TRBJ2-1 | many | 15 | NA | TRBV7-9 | TGTGCCAGCAGCCGGTTGCGGAACTCCTACAATGAGCAGTTCTTC | CASSRLRNSYNEQFF
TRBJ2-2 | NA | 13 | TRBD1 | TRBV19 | TGTGCCAGTAGGACAGGGACCACCGGGGAGCTGTTTTTT | CASRTGTTGELFF
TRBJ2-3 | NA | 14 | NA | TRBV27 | TGTGCCAGCAGTTGGCAGCTCCAGCGAGATACGCAGTATTTT | CASSWQLQRDTQYF